This TCR beta chain was observed in a study of T cell responses to AZD1222 COVID-19 vaccine. Study outcomes and limitations: Researchers took repertoire samples only after the peak T cell response had come. Clonal diversity was possibly underestimated; the donors were predominantly white British and more often female.

Comment on this clone: Antigen specificity is unknown.

Trimming cost V 7 bases and J 3 bases, with 12 bases left between them. The CDR3 totals 13 residues. The method was immunoSEQ multiplex PCR; TCRdb's version includes in-frame clones alone and lacks a portion of them. The data hold about 150,000 clones, with about 91% observed a single time. The input for sequencing was peripheral blood, taken on day 0 of MenACWY control vaccination. This TCR came from an adult in good health. V usage is TRBV12-3 or TRBV12-4 and J usage is TRBJ1-1; a possible D gene is TRBD1 (5 bases). CDR3 residues: CASNRDGYTEAFF. The CDR3, as DNA: TGTGCCAGCAACCGGGACGGATACACTGAAGCTTTCTTT.